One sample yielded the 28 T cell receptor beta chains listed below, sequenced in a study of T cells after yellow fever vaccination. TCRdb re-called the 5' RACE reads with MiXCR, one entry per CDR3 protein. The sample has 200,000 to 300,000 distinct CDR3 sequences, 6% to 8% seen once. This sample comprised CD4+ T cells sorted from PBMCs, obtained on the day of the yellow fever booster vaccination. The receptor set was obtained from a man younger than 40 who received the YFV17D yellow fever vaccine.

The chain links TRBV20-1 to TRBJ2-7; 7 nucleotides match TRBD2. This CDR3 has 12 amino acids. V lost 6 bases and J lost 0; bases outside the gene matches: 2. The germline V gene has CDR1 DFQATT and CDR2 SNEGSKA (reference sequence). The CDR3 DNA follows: TGCAGTGCGCTAGCGGACTCCTACGAGCAGTACTTC. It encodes CSALADSYEQYF.

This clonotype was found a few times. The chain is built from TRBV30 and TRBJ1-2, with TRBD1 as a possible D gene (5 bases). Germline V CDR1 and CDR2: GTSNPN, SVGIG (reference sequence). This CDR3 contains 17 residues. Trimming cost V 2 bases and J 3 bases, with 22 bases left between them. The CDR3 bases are TGTGCCTGGAGTCCAACCCAGGGCCATCAAGCTCACTATGGCTACACCTTC. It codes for CAWSPTQGHQAHYGYTF.

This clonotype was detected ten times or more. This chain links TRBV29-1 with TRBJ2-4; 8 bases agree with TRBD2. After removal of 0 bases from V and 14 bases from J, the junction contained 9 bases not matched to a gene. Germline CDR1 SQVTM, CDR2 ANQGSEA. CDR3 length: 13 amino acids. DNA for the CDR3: TGCAGCGTTGAAGAGCAGCGCGGGGGGCGCGAGTACTTC. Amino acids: CSVEEQRGGREYF. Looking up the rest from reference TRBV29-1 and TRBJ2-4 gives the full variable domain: SAVISQKPSRDICQRGTSLTIQCQVDSQVTMMFWYRQQPGQSLTLIATANQGSEATYESGFVIDKFPISRPNLTFSTLTVSNMSPEDSSIYLCSVEEQRGGREYFGAGTRLSVL.

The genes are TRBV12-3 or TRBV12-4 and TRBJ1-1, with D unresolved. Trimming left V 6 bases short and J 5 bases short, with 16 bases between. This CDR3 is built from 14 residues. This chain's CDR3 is CASSMEGPRTEAFF. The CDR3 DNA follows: TGTGCCAGCAGCATGGAGGGCCCTCGAACTGAAGCTTTCTTT.

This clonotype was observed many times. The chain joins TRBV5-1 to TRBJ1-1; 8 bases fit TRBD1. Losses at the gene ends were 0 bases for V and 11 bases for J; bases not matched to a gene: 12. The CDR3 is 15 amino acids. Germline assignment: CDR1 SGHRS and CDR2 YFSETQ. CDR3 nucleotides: TGCGCCAGCAGCTTGGGAGGGACAGGCCGCGGTGGGGCTTTCTTT. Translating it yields CASSLGGTGRGGAFF.

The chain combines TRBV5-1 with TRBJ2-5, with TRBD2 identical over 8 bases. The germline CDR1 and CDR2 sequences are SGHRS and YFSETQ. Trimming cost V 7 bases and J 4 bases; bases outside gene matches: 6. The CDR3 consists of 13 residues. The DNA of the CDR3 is TGCGCCAGCGGCGGGGGGCGCGTAGAGACCCAGTACTTC. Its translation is CASGGGRVETQYF.

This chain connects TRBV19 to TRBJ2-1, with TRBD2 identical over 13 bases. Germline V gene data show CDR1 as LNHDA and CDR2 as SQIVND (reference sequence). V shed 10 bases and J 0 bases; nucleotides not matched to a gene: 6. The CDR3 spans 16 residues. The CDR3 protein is CATHWTSGSSYNEQFF. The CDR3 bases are TGTGCCACTCATTGGACTAGCGGGAGCTCCTACAATGAGCAGTTCTTC.

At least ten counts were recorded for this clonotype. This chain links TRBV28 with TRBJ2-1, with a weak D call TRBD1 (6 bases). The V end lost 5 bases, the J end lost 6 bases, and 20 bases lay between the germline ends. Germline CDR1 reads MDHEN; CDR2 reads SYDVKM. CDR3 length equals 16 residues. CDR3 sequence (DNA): TGTGCCAGCAGTCGGGTAGACAGGCCCATAACCAATGAGCAGTTCTTC. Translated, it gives CASSRVDRPITNEQFF.

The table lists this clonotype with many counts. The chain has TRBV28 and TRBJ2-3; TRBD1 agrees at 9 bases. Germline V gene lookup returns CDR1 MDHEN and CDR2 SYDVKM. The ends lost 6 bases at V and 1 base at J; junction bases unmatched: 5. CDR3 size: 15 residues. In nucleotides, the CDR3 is TGTGCCAGCAGCCCACAGGGGGCTGGCACAGATACGCAGTATTTT. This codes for CASSPQGAGTDTQYF.

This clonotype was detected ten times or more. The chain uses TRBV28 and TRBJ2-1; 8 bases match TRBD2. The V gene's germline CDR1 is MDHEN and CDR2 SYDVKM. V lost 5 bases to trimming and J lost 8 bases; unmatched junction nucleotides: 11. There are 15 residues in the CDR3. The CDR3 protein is CASSRPGTSDHEQFF. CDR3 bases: TGTGCCAGCAGTCGACCCGGGACTAGTGACCATGAGCAGTTCTTC. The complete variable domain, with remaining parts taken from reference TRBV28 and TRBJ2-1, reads DVKVTQSSRYLVKRTGEKVFLECVQDMDHENMFWYRQDPGLGLRLIYFSYDVKMKEKGDIPEGYSVSREKKERFSLILESASTNQTSMYLCASSRPGTSDHEQFFGPGTRLTVL.

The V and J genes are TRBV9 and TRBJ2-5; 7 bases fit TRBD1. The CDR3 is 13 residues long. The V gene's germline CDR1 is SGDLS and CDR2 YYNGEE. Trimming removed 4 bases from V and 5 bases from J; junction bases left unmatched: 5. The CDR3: CASSRGQSETQYF. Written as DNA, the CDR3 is TGTGCCAGCAGCCGGGGACAGTCGGAGACCCAGTACTTC.

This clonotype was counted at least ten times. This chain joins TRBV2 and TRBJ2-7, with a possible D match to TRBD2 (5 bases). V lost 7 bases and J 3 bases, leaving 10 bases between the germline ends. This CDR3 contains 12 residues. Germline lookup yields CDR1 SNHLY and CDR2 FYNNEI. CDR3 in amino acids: CASTSRDYEQYF. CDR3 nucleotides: TGTGCCAGCACGAGCCGGGACTACGAGCAGTACTTC. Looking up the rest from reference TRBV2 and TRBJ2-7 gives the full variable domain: EPEVTQTPSHQVTQMGQEVILRCVPISNHLYFYWYRQILGQKVEFLVSFYNNEISEKSEIFDDQFSVERPDGSNFTLKIRSTKLEDSAMYFCASTSRDYEQYFGPGTRLTVT.

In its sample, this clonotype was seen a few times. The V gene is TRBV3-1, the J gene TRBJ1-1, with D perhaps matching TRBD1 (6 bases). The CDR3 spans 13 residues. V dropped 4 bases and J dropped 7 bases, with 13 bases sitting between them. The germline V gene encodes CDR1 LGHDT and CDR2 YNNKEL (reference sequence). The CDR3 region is CASSRGGGGEAFF. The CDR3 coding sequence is TGTGCCAGCAGCCGAGGAGGGGGGGGTGAAGCTTTCTTT.

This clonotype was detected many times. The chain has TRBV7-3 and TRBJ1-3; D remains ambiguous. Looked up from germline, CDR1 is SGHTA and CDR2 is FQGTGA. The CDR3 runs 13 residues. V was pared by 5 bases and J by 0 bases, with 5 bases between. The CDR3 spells CASSLLSGNTIYF. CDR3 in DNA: TGTGCCAGCAGCCTCCTCTCTGGAAACACCATATATTTT. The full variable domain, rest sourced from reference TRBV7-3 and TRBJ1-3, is GAGVSQTPSNKVTEKGKYVELRCDPISGHTALYWYRQSLGQGPEFLIYFQGTGAADDSGLPNDRFFAVRPEGSVSTLKIQRTERGDSAVYLCASSLLSGNTIYFGEGSWLTVV.

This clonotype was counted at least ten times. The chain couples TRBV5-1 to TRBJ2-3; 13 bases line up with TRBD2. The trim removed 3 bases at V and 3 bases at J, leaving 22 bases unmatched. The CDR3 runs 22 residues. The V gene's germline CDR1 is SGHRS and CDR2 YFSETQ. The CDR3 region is CASSSTLTGATSGRRGTDTQYF. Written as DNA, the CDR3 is TGCGCCAGCAGCTCCACCTTGACAGGGGCGACTAGCGGGAGGAGAGGGACAGATACGCAGTATTTT.

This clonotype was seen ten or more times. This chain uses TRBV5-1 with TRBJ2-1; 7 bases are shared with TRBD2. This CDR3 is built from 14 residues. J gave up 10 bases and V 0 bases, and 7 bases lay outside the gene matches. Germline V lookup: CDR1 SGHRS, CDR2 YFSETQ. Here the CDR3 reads CASSLDAGDQEQFF. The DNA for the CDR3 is TGCGCCAGCAGCTTGGATGCGGGAGATCAAGAGCAGTTCTTC. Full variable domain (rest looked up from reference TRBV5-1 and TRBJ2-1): KAGVTQTPRYLIKTRGQQVTLSCSPISGHRSVSWYQQTPGQGLQFLFEYFSETQRNKGNFPGRFSGRQFSNSRSEMNVSTLELGDSALYLCASSLDAGDQEQFFGPGTRLTVL.

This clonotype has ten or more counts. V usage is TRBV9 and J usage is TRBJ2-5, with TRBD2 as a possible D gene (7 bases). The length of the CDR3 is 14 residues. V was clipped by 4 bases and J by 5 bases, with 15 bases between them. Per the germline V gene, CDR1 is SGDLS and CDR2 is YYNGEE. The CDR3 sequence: CASSRGGAEETQYF. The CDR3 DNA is TGTGCCAGCAGCCGTGGGGGGGCCGAGGAGACCCAGTACTTC.

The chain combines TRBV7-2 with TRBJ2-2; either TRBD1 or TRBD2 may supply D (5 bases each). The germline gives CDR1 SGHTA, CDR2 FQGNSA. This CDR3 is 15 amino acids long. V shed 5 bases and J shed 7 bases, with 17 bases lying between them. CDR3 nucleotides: TGTGCCAGCAGCACCGGGACCCCGAGGGGCGGGGAGCTGTTTTTT. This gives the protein CASSTGTPRGGELFF.

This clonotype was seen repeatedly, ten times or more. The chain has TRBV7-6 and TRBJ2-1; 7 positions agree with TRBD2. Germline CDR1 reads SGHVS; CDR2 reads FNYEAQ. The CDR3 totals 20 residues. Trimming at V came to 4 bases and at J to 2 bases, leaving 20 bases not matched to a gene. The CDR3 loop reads CASSSIPSGGSGRAYNEQFF. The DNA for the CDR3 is TGTGCCAGCAGCTCGATCCCCAGTGGTGGTAGCGGGCGGGCCTACAATGAGCAGTTCTTC.

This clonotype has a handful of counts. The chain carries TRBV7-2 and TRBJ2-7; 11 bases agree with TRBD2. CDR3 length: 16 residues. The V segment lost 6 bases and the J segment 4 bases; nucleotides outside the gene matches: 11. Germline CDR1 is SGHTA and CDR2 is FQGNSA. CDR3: CASSHTPLAGDYEQYF. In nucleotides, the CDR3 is TGTGCCAGCAGTCATACACCACTAGCGGGGGATTACGAGCAGTACTTC.

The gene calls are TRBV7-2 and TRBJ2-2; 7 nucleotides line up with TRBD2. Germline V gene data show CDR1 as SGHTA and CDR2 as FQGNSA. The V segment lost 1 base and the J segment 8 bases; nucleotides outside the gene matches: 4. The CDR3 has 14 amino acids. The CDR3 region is CASSLGELAGELFF. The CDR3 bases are TGTGCCAGCAGCTTAGGGGAACTAGCGGGGGAGCTGTTTTTT.

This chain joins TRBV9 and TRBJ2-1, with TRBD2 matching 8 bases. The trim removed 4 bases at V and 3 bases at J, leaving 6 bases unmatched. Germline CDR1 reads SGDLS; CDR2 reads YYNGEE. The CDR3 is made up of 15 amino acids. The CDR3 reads CASSTGLGNYNEQFF. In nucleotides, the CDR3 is TGTGCCAGCAGCACGGGACTAGGGAACTACAATGAGCAGTTCTTC.

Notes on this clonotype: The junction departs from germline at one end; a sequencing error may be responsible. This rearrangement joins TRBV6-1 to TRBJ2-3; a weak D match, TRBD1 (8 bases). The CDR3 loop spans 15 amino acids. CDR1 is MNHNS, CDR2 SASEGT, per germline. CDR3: CGSSERDRRTDTQYF. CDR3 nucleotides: TGTGGCAGCAGTGAGCGGGACAGGCGCACAGATACGCAGTATTTT.

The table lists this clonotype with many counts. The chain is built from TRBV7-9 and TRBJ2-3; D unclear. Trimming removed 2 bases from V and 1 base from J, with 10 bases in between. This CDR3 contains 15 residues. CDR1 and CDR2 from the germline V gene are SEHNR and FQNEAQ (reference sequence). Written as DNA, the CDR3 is TGTGCCAGCAGCTTAACGGCCGGACGCACAGATACGCAGTATTTT. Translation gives CASSLTAGRTDTQYF.

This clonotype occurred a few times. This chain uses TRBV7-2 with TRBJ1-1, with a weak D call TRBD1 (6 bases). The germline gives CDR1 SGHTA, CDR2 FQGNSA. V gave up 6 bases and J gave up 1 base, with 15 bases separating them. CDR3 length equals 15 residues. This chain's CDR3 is CASRTQSGANTEAFF. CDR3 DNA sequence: TGTGCCAGCAGGACCCAGTCAGGGGCGAACACTGAAGCTTTCTTT.

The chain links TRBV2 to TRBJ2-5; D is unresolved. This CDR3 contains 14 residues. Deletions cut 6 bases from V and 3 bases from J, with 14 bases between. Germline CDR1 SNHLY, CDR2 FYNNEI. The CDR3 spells CASRTEAKKETQYF. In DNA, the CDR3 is TGTGCCAGCAGAACAGAGGCCAAGAAAGAGACCCAGTACTTC.

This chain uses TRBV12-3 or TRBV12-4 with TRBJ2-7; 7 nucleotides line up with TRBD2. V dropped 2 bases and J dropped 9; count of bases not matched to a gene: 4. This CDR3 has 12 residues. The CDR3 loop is CASSLPRGVQYF. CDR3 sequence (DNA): TGTGCCAGCAGTTTACCCCGGGGGGTGCAGTACTTC.

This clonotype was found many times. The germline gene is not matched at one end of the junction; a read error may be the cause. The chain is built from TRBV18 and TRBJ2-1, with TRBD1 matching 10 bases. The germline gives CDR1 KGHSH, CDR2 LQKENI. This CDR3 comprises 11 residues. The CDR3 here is CASSPGQGLIF. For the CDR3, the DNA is TGTGCCAGCTCACCGGGACAGGGGCTTATCTTC.